This T cell receptor (beta chain) emerged from a study of OX40 agonist ivuxolimab in advanced cancers. Looking at the study overall: Patients received ivuxolimab, an agonistic anti-OX40 (CD134) antibody. Dosing consisted of intravenous ivuxolimab at 0.01 to 10 mg/kg every 2 weeks.

Of note for this clone: Its antigen is unknown.

Clones were read by immunoSEQ multiplex PCR, and TCRdb kept only the in-frame ones, dropping some. Among about 100,000 clones listed, approximately 90% were seen once. Study observations and caveats: Both blood CD4+ and CD8+ T cells showed clonal growth by week 6 at 0.1 to 3.0 mg/kg. CD4+ T cells averaged fewer expanded clones than CD8+ T cells.

The germline gives CDR1 KGHSH, CDR2 LQKENI. Trimming stripped 2 bases from V and 4 bases from J, with 14 bases between. The CDR3 extends over 15 amino acids. The input for sequencing was CD4+ or CD8+ T cells sorted from blood, taken in a trial of the OX40 agonist ivuxolimab. This chain connects TRBV18 to TRBJ1-2; a weak D match, TRBD1 (5 bases). This TCR was sampled from an adult with an advanced solid tumor such as melanoma, head and neck, liver or kidney cancer. CDR3 in amino acids: CASSPVGDSFYGYTF. The DNA of the CDR3 is TGTGCCAGCTCACCAGTGGGGGATTCTTTCTATGGCTACACCTTC.